Following are 7 T cell receptor beta chains from one sample sequenced in a study of shared clonotypes between healthy human individuals. Only in-frame clones appear in the TCRdb table, and some are missing; sequencing was by immunoSEQ multiplex PCR. Altogether under 2,500,000 clones are present, approximately 96% being singletons, with the ten largest covering 0.13%. Sequenced input: naive CD4+ T cells sorted from blood. Sample subset: CD45RA+ positively selected. The receptors stem from a man younger than 30 in good health.

V usage is TRBV7-2 and J usage is TRBJ2-3; 12 bases are a match to TRBD2. The CDR3 is 18 amino acids. With V trimmed by 5 bases and J by 0 bases, 9 bases remained unmatched. Germline CDR1 and CDR2: SGHTA and FQGNSA. CDR3 in DNA: TGTGCCAGCAGCCGTAGAAGGACTAGCGGGATAAGCACAGATACGCAGTATTTT. Protein: CASSRRRTSGISTDTQYF.

About this clone itself: Other nucleotide sequences from this sample produce the same CDR3. This rearrangement joins TRBV18 to TRBJ2-3, with D possibly TRBD2 on 5 matching bases. Looked up from germline, CDR1 is KGHSH and CDR2 is LQKENI. The CDR3 contains 13 residues. The V gene lost 3 bases and the J gene lost 2 bases, with 6 bases spanning the gap. The chain's CDR3 is CASSPRDTDTQYF. The CDR3 region has the DNA TGTGCCAGCTCACCTCGGGACACAGATACGCAGTATTTT.

In nucleotides, the CDR3 is TGTGCCAGCAGTTTTCGGGGGGGTAGCGGGACCCAGTACTTC. Protein sequence: CASSFRGGSGTQYF. V gene TRBV28 combines with J gene TRBJ2-5; 8 bases fit TRBD2. CDR1 is MDHEN and CDR2 is SYDVKM in the germline V gene. This CDR3 is built from 14 residues. Trimming removed 3 bases from V and 7 bases from J; junction bases left unmatched: 7.

V gene TRBV5-1 combines with J gene TRBJ2-2, with 7 bases aligning to TRBD2. The CDR3 has 14 amino acids. The V gene end was trimmed by 8 bases and the J gene end by 7 bases; junction bases not matched to a gene: 11. CDR1 SGHRS and CDR2 YFSETQ come from the germline V gene. The CDR3 region is CASQPGGRIGELFF. Here the CDR3 DNA reads TGCGCCAGTCAACCGGGCGGGAGAATCGGGGAGCTGTTTTTT.

This chain joins TRBV27 and TRBJ2-1; unclear D gene. The CDR3 length is 13 residues. Germline lookup yields CDR1 MNHEY and CDR2 SMNVEV (reference sequence). Trimming took off 5 bases at V and 4 bases at J, with 9 bases between the two ends. This CDR3 reads CASSPRPYNEQFF. The CDR3, as DNA: TGTGCCAGCAGTCCCAGACCATACAATGAGCAGTTCTTC.

This chain uses TRBV18 with TRBJ2-5; 11 bases map to TRBD2. Trimming cost V 5 bases and J 1 base; bases outside gene matches: 3. CDR1 is KGHSH, CDR2 LQKENI, per germline. The CDR3 runs to 15 residues. The CDR3 region has the DNA TGTGCCAGCTCATGGACTAGCGGGCCCCAAGAGACCCAGTACTTC. Protein sequence: CASSWTSGPQETQYF. The whole variable domain, remainder taken from reference TRBV18 and TRBJ2-5, is NAGVMQNPRHLVRRRGQEARLRCSPMKGHSHVYWYRQLPEEGLKFMVYLQKENIIDESGMPKERFSAEFPKEGPSILRIQQVVRGDSAAYFCASSWTSGPQETQYFGPGTRLLVL.

The V call is TRBV27, the J call TRBJ2-6, with a possible D match to TRBD1 (6 bases). V lost 3 bases and J 4 bases, leaving 7 bases between the germline ends. The V gene's germline CDR1 is MNHEY and CDR2 SMNVEV (reference sequence). This CDR3 has 14 amino acids. CDR3 DNA: TGTGCCAGCAGTTTGGGGGCCGGGGCCAACGTCCTGACTTTC. It translates to CASSLGAGANVLTF.